A selection of T cell receptor beta chains follows, all from one sample in a study of pediatric ulcerative colitis. The table came from immunoSEQ multiplex PCR; TCRdb's copy has only in-frame clones and leaves some out. The table has some 25,000 clones, roughly 71% seen once; the top ten hold roughly 7.6%. The material sequenced was gut tissue. The origin of the receptors is a boy younger than 18 with severe ulcerative colitis. Both conserved end residues are part of each CDR3. Fields, in order: V gene, clone size, D gene, J gene, CDR3 DNA, CDR3 protein. A D gene is named only where the DNA matches it firmly. Clone size is not always given. Where it is, it says once, few, many or a class for expanded clones.

>TRBV6-1|NA|NA|TRBJ1-5
TGTGCCAGCAATAGTGGGGCAGGGATTGGACAGCCCCAGCATTTT
CASNSGAGIGQPQHF
>TRBV10-2|once|TRBD1|TRBJ1-3
TGCGCCAGCAGCCGACAGGGGGTGAGAAACACCATATATTTT
CASSRQGVRNTIYF
>TRBV10-3|NA|NA|TRBJ2-3
TGTGCCATCAGTGACGGTATTTCAAATACGCAGTATTTT
CAISDGISNTQYF
>TRBV19|NA|TRBD1|TRBJ1-1
TGTGCCAGTATCCCGGACAGGGCGAACACTGAAGCTTTCTTT
CASIPDRANTEAFF
>TRBV7-2|NA|TRBD2|TRBJ2-7
TGTGCCAGCAGCCTGTCAGCGGGAACCTCCTACGAGCAGTACTTC
CASSLSAGTSYEQYF
>TRBV19|NA|NA|TRBJ1-2
TGTGCCAGTACCATTGGGCATGGCTACACCTTC
CASTIGHGYTF
>TRBV5-1|few|TRBD2|TRBJ2-1
TGCGCCAGCAGCTTGGGTGCGGGAGTAGGCTACAATGAGCAGTTCTTC
CASSLGAGVGYNEQFF
>TRBV18|NA|TRBD2|TRBJ2-1
TGTGCCAGCTCACCGCCGGTAGCGGGAGACAATGAGCAGTTCTTC
CASSPPVAGDNEQFF
>TRBV7-3|NA|TRBD2|TRBJ2-1
TGTGCCAGCAGCCGATCAGGACTAGCGGGGGACAATGAGCAGTTCTTC
CASSRSGLAGDNEQFF
>TRBV5-1|NA|TRBD2|TRBJ2-3
TGCGCCAGCAGCTTGGGCGGGAGGGCCAGCACAGATACGCAGTATTTT
CASSLGGRASTDTQYF
>TRBV11-3|once|NA|TRBJ2-1
TGTGCCAGCAGCTTAGTGTTGGGGAGCGAGCAGTTCTTC
CASSLVLGSEQFF
>TRBV7-8|NA|TRBD2|TRBJ2-1
TGTGCCAGCGGACTAGCGGGAGGGAATGAGCAGTTCTTC
CASGLAGGNEQFF
>TRBV25-1|NA|TRBD1|TRBJ2-3
TGTGCCAGCAGTGGGGGGGACAGGGCTTCGGTGACAGATACGCAGTATTTT
CASSGGDRASVTDTQYF
>TRBV13|few|NA|TRBJ2-1
TGTGCCAGCAGCTTAGATCACTACAATGAGCAGTTCTTC
CASSLDHYNEQFF
>TRBV5-4|NA|TRBD2|TRBJ2-7
TGTGCCAGCAGCCCAGGAGGACTAGCGGGTGCCTACGAGCAGTACTTC
CASSPGGLAGAYEQYF
>TRBV12-2|few|NA|TRBJ1-5
TGTGCAAGTCGCTTAGATGGGCAGGGCAATCAGCCCCAGCATTTT
CASRLDGQGNQPQHF
>TRBV11-1|few|NA|TRBJ1-1
TGTGCCAGCAGCCTTAGAAACACTGAAGCTTTCTTT
CASSLRNTEAFF
>TRBV19|NA|NA|TRBJ1-1
TGTGCCAGTAGTATCGGCATGAACACTGAAGCTTTCTTT
CASSIGMNTEAFF
>TRBV11-1|NA|NA|TRBJ2-5
TGTGCCAGCAGCTTCAGCCAGGGAGCTCAAGAGACCCAGTACTTC
CASSFSQGAQETQYF
>TRBV19|NA|NA|TRBJ1-1
TGTGCCAGTAGTATTGGCTCCGCCGACATTTTGAACACTGAAGCTTTCTTT
CASSIGSADILNTEAFF
>TRBV7-2|NA|NA|TRBJ1-1
TGTGCCAGCAGCTTATTGTCGGGTGTTGGGACTGAAGCTTTCTTT
CASSLLSGVGTEAFF
>TRBV30|NA|TRBD2|TRBJ2-2
TGTGCCTGGAGTGATCTAGCGGGACATACCGGGGAGCTGTTTTTT
CAWSDLAGHTGELFF
>TRBV18|NA|TRBD2|TRBJ2-2
TGTGCCAGCCCAGCGGGAGGGAACACCGGGGAGCTGTTTTTT
CASPAGGNTGELFF
>TRBV15|NA|NA|TRBJ2-6
TGTGCCACCAGCAGAGTTCACTCTGGGGCCAACGTCCTGACTTTC
CATSRVHSGANVLTF
>TRBV18|NA|TRBD1|TRBJ2-1
TGTGCCAGCTCACCGTCGCGAGGGGACAGCGCCTACAATGAGCAGTTCTTC
CASSPSRGDSAYNEQFF
>TRBV7-9|NA|TRBD1|TRBJ2-3
TGTGCCAGCAGCCACCCCCAGGGGGCCGGAGATACGCAGTATTTT
CASSHPQGAGDTQYF
>TRBV19|few|NA|TRBJ1-2
TGTGCCAGTAGTATAGCCAGGGACGTCTATGGCTACACCTTC
CASSIARDVYGYTF
>TRBV23-1|NA|NA|TRBJ2-1
TGCGCCAGCAGTCAACCATCGGGGTCGATTTTGGGTGAGCAGTTCTTC
CASSQPSGSILGEQFF
>TRBV27|NA|TRBD1|TRBJ2-1
TGTGCCAGCAGTGACCAGGGACAGGGCAATGAGCAGTTCTTC
CASSDQGQGNEQFF
>TRBV27|NA|NA|TRBJ2-7
TGTGCCAGCAGTTTAGGGGACCCGGAGGCCTACGAGCAGTACTTC
CASSLGDPEAYEQYF
>TRBV19|NA|TRBD2|TRBJ2-1
TGTGCCAGTAGATTTGGGACTAGCGGGAGTACGAATGAGCAGTTCTTC
CASRFGTSGSTNEQFF
>TRBV29-1|NA|NA|TRBJ2-7
TGCAGCGTTGAGGCAGGGTCTAACACCGGGGGCTACGAGCAGTACTTC
CSVEAGSNTGGYEQYF
>TRBV5-1|NA|NA|TRBJ2-3
TGCGCCAGCAGCGCGCCAGGCACAGATACGCAGTATTTT
CASSAPGTDTQYF
>TRBV11-3|once|NA|TRBJ2-7
TGTGCCAGCAGCTTAGAGGCACGCGAGCAGTACTTC
CASSLEAREQYF
>TRBV15|few|NA|TRBJ1-2
TGTGCCACCAGCTCAACGGGGGACGGGTATGGCTACACCTTC
CATSSTGDGYGYTF
>TRBV6-1|NA|NA|TRBJ2-7
TGTGCCAGCAGTGTAGGACTGACCACGGGCGAGCAGTACTTC
CASSVGLTTGEQYF
>TRBV4-2|few|TRBD1|TRBJ1-2
TGTGCCAGCAGCGAAAGGGAGGGGGCGTTGGGTAACTATGGCTACACCTTC
CASSEREGALGNYGYTF
>TRBV25-1|few|NA|TRBJ2-1
TGTGCCAGCAGTGAATTCAGGAGCTCCTACAATGAGCAGTTCTTC
CASSEFRSSYNEQFF
>TRBV6-5|few|NA|TRBJ1-2
TGTGCCAGCAGTTTATCATGGGCGCAGAGGGGCTACACCTTC
CASSLSWAQRGYTF
>TRBV6-1|once|TRBD2|TRBJ2-1
TGTGCCAGCAGTCAAGCGGGAGAATCCTACAATGAGCAGTTCTTC
CASSQAGESYNEQFF
>TRBV30|NA|TRBD2|TRBJ2-3
TGTGCCGGGGGACTACGAGATACGCAGTATTTT
CAGGLRDTQYF
>TRBV6-4|NA|NA|TRBJ2-2
TGTGCCAGCAGTGACGGGAGCGACACCGGGGAGCTGTTTTTT
CASSDGSDTGELFF
>TRBV9|NA|NA|TRBJ2-1
TGTGCCAGCAGCGTAGATGGGGGGAGCTCCTACAATGAGCAGTTCTTC
CASSVDGGSSYNEQFF
>TRBV29-1|once|NA|TRBJ2-3
TGCAGCGTTTGGGGTTTCACAGATACGCAGTATTTT
CSVWGFTDTQYF
>TRBV10-3|NA|NA|TRBJ2-7
TGTGCCATCAGTGAAGGGGGATCCTACGAGCAGTACTTC
CAISEGGSYEQYF